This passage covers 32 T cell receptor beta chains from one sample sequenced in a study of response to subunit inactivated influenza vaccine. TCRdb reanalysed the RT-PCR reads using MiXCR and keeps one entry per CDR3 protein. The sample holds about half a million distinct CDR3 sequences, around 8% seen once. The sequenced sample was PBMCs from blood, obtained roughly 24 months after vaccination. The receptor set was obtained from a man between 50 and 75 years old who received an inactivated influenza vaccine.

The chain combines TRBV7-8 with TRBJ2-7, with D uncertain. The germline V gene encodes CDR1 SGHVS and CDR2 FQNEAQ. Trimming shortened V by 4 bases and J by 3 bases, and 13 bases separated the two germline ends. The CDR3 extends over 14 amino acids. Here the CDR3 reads CASSSSGFIYEQYF. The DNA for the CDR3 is TGTGCCAGCAGCTCTTCTGGCTTCATCTACGAGCAGTACTTC. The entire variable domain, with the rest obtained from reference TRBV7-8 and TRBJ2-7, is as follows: GAGVSQSPRYKVAKRGQDVALRCDPISGHVSLFWYQQALGQGPEFLTYFQNEAQLDKSGLPSDRFFAERPEGSVSTLKIQRTQQEDSAVYLCASSSSGFIYEQYFGPGTRLTVT.

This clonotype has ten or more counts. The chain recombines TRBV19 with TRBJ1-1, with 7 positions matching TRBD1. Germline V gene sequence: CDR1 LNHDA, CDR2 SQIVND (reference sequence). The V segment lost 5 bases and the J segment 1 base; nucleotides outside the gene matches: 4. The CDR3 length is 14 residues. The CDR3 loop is CASSPRQGNTEAFF. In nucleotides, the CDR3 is TGTGCCAGTAGTCCTCGACAGGGGAACACTGAAGCTTTCTTT.

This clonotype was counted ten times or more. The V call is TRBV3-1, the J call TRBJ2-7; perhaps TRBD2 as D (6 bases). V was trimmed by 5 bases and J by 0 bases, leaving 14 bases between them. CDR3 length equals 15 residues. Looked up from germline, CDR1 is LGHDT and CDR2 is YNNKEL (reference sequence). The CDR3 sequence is CASSSRGSGSYEQYF. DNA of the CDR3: TGTGCCAGCAGCTCCCGGGGTAGCGGCTCCTACGAGCAGTACTTC.

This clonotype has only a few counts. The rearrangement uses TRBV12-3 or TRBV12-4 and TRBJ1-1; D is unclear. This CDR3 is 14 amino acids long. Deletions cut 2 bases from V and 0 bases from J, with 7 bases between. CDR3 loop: CASSLTDLNTEAFF. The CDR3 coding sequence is TGTGCCAGCAGTTTAACAGATTTGAACACTGAAGCTTTCTTT.

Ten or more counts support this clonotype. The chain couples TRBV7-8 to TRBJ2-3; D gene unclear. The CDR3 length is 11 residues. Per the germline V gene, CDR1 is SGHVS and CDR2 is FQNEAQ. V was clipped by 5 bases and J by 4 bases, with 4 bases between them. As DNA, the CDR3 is TGTGCCAGCAGCAAAGCAGATACGCAGTATTTT. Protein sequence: CASSKADTQYF. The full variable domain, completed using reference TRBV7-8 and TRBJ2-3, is GAGVSQSPRYKVAKRGQDVALRCDPISGHVSLFWYQQALGQGPEFLTYFQNEAQLDKSGLPSDRFFAERPEGSVSTLKIQRTQQEDSAVYLCASSKADTQYFGPGTRLTVL.

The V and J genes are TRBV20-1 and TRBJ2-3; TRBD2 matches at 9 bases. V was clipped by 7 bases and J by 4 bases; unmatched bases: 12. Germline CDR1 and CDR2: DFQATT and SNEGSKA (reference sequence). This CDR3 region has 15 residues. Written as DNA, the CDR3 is TGCAGTGTCGGTGGAGTACTAGCGGGTCCAGATACGCAGTATTTT. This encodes CSVGGVLAGPDTQYF.

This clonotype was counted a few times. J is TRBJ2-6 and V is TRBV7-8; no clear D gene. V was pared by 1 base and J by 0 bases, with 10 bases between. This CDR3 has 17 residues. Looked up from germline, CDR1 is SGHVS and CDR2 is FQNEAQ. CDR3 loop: CASSLGVISSGANVLTF. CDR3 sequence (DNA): TGTGCCAGCAGCTTAGGTGTAATAAGCTCTGGGGCCAACGTCCTGACTTTC.

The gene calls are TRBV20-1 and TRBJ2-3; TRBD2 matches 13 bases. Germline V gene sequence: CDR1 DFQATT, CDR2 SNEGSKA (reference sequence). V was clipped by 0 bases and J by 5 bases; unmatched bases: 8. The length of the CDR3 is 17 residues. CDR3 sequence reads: CSAREKRLAGGGDTQYF. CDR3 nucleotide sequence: TGCAGTGCTAGAGAAAAAAGACTAGCGGGAGGAGGAGATACGCAGTATTTT.

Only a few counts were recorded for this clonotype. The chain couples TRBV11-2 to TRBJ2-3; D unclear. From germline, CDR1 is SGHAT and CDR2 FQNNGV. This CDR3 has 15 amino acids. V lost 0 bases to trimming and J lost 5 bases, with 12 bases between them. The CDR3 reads CASSLEGESEDTQYF. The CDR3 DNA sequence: TGTGCCAGCAGCTTAGAAGGAGAATCCGAAGATACGCAGTATTTT.

The CDR3 region is CASSEGGDGYTF. DNA for the CDR3: TGCGCCAGCAGCGAGGGGGGAGATGGCTACACCTTC. The chain couples TRBV5-1 to TRBJ1-2; D perhaps matches TRBD1 (6 bases). The CDR3 is 12 residues long. Per the germline V gene, CDR1 is SGHRS and CDR2 is YFSETQ. V was clipped by 4 bases and J by 6 bases, with 10 bases between them.

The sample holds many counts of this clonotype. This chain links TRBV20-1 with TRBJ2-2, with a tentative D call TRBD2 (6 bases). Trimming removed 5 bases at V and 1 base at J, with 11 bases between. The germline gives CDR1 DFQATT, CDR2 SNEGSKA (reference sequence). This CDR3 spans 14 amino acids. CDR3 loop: CSAEGLQNTGELFF. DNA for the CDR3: TGCAGTGCTGAGGGACTTCAGAACACCGGGGAGCTGTTTTTT.

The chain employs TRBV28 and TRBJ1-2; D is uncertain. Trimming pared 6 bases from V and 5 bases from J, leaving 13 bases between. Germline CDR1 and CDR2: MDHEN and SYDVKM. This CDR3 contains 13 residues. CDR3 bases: TGTGCCAGCAGCACCCGATATGGGTATGGCTACACCTTC. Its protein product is CASSTRYGYGYTF.

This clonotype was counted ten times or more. As DNA, the CDR3 is TGTGCCAGCAGTCGCGGACAGGGGGCCTACGAGCAGTACTTC. It is translated as CASSRGQGAYEQYF. The chain carries TRBV5-6 and TRBJ2-7, with 10 bases aligning to TRBD1. Germline values: CDR1 SGHDT, CDR2 YYEEEE. The V gene end was trimmed by 5 bases and the J gene end by 2 bases; junction bases not matched to a gene: 4. CDR3 length: 14 amino acids.

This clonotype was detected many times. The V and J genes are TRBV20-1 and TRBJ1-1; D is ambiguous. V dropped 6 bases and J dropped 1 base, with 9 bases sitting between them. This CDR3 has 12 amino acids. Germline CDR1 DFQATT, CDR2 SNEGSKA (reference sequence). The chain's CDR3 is CSAQLQNTEAFF. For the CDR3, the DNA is TGCAGTGCACAGCTTCAGAACACTGAAGCTTTCTTT.

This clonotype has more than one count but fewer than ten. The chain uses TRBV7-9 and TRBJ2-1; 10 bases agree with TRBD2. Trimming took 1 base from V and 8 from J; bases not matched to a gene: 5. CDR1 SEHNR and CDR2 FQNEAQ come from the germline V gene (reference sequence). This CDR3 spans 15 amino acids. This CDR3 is CASSLVLAGSDEQFF. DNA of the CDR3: TGTGCCAGCAGCTTAGTACTAGCGGGAAGTGATGAGCAGTTCTTC.

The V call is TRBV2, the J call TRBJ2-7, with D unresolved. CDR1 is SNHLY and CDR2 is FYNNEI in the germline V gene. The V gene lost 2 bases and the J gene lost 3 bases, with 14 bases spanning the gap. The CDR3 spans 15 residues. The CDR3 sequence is CASSEPWAGLYEQYF. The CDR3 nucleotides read TGTGCCAGCAGTGAACCTTGGGCAGGCCTCTACGAGCAGTACTTC.

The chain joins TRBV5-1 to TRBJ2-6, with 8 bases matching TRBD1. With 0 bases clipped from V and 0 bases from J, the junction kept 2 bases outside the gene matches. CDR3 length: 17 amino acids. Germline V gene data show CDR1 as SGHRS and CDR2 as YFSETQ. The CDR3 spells CASSLGQGTSGANVLTF. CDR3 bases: TGCGCCAGCAGCTTGGGACAGGGGACCTCTGGGGCCAACGTCCTGACTTTC.

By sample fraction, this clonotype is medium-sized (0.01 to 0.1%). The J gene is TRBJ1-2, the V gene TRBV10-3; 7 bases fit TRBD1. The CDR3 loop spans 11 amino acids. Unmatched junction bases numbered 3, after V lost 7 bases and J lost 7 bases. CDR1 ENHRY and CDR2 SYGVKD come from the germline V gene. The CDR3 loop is CAITEGAGYTF. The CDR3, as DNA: TGTGCCATCACGGAGGGGGCTGGCTACACCTTC.

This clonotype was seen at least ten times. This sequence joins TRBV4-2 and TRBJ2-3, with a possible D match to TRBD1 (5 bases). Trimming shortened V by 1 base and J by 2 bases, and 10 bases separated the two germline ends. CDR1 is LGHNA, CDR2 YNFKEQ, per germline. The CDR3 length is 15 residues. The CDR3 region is CASSQVGGHTDTQYF. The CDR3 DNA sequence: TGTGCCAGCAGCCAAGTAGGTGGACACACAGATACGCAGTATTTT.

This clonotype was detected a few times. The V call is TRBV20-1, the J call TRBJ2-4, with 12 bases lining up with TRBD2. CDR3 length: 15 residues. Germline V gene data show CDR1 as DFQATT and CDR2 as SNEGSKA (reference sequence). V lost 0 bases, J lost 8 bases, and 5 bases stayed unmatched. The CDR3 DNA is TGCAGTGCTAGAGATTTGACTAGCGGGAGTGACATTCAGTACTTC. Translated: CSARDLTSGSDIQYF.

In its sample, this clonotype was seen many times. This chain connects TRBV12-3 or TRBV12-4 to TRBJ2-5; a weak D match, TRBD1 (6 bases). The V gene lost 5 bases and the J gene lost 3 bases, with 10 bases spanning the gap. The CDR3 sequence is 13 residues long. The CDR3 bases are TGTGCCAGCAGTCCTCGACAGGAAGAGACCCAGTACTTC. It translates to CASSPRQEETQYF.

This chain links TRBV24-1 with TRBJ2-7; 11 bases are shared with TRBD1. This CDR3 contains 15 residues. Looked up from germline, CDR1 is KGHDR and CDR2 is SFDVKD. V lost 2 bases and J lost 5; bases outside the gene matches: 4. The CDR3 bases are TGTGCCACCAGTGATTCGGGACAGGGGGGCAACGAGCAGTACTTC. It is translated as CATSDSGQGGNEQYF.

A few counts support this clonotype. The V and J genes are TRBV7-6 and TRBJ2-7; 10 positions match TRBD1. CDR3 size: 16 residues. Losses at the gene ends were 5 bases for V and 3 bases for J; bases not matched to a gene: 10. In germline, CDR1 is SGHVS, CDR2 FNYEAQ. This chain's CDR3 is CASSPEPGQGYYEQYF. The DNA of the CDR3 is TGTGCCAGCAGCCCCGAGCCGGGACAGGGGTACTACGAGCAGTACTTC.

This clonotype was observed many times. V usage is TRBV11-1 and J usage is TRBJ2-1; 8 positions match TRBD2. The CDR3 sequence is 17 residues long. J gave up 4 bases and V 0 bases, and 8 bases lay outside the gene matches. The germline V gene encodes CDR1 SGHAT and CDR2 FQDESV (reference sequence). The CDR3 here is CASSLAAREGYYNEQFF. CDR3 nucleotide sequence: TGTGCCAGCAGCTTAGCCGCCCGGGAGGGCTATTACAATGAGCAGTTCTTC.

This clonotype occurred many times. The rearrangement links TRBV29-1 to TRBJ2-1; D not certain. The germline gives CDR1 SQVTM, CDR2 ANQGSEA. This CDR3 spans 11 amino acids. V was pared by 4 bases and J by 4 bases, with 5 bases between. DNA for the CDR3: TGCAGCGTTGTCAGTTACAATGAGCAGTTCTTC. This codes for CSVVSYNEQFF.

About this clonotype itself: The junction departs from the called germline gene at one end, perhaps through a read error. In DNA form, the CDR3 reads TGCCGCGTGGGGGGGGCGCAGGCAGATACGCAGTATTTT. Its translation: CRVGGAQADTQYF. The V call is TRBV29-1, the J call TRBJ2-3, with D tentatively TRBD2 (7 bases). Germline lookup yields CDR1 SQVTM and CDR2 ANQGSEA. The CDR3 contains 13 residues.

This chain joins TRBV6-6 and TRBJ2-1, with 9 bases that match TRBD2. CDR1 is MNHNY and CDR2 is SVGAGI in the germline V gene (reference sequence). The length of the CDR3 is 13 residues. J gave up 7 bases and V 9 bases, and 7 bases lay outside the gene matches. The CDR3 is CASFAGGPNEQFF. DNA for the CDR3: TGTGCCAGTTTTGCGGGAGGGCCGAATGAGCAGTTCTTC.

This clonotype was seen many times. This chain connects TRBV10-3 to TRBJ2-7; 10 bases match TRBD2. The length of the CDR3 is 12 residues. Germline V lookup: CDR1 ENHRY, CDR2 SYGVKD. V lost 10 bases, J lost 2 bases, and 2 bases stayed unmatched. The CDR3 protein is CATSGGAYEQYF. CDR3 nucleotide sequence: TGTGCCACCAGCGGGGGGGCCTACGAGCAGTACTTC.

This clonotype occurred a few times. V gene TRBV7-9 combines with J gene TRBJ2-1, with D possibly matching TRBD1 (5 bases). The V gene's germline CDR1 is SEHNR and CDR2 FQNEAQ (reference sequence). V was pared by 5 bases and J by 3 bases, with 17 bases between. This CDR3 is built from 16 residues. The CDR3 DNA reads TGTGCCAGCAGCCCTCCGGGCGCAGGGTTCTACAATGAGCAGTTCTTC. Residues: CASSPPGAGFYNEQFF. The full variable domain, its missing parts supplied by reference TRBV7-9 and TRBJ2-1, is DTGVSQNPRHKITKRGQNVTFRCDPISEHNRLYWYRQTLGQGPEFLTYFQNEAQLEKSRLLSDRFSAERPKGSFSTLEIQRTEQGDSAMYLCASSPPGAGFYNEQFFGPGTRLTVL.

As DNA, the CDR3 is TGCAGTGCTCCGGGACAGGGAGCGGAGCCCCAGCATTTT. Its protein product is CSAPGQGAEPQHF. The J gene is TRBJ1-5, the V gene TRBV20-1, with 9 bases aligning to TRBD1. J gave up 8 bases and V 5 bases, and 7 bases lay outside the gene matches. In germline, CDR1 is DFQATT, CDR2 SNEGSKA (reference sequence). This CDR3 contains 13 residues.

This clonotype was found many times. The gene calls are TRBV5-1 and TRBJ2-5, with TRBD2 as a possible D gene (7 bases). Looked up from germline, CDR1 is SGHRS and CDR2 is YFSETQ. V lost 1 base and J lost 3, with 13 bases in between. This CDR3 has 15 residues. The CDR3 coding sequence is TGCGCCAGCAGCTTGCGGGGGGCCTGGGAAGAGACCCAGTACTTC. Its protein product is CASSLRGAWEETQYF.

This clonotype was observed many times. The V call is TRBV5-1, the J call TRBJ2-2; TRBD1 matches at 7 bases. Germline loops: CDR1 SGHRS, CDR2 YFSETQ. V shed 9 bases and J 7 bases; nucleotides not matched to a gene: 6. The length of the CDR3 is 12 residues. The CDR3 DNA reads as TGCGCCACCCGGGACAGAGACGGGGAGCTGTTTTTT. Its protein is CATRDRDGELFF.